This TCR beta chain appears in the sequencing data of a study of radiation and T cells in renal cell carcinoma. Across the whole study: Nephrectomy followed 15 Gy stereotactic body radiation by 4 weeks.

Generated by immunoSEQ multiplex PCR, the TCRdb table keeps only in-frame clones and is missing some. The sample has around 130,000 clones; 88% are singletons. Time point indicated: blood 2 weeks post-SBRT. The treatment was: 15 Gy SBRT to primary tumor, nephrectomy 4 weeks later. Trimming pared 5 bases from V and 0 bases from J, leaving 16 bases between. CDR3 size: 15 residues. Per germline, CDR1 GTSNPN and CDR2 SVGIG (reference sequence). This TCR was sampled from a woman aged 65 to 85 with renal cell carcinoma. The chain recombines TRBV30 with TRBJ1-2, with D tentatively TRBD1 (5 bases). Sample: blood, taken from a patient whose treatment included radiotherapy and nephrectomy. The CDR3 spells CAWGIRDAPNYGYTF. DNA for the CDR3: TGTGCCTGGGGAATAAGGGACGCTCCTAACTATGGCTACACCTTC.